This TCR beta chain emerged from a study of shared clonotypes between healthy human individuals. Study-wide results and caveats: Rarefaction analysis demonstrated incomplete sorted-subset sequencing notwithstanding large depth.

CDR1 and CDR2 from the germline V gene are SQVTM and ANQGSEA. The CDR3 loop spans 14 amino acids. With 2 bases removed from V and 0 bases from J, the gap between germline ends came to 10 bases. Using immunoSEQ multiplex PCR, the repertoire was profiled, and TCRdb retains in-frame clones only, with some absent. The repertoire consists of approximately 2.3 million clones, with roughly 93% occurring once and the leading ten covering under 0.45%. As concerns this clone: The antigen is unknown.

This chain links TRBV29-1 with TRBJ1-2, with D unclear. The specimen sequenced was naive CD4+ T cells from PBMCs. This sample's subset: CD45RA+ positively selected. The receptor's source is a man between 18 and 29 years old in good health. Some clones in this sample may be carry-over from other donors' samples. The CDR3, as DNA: TGCAGCGTTGAAAAGAGGGCAGCTAACTATGGCTACACCTTC. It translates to CSVEKRAANYGYTF.